Here is one T cell receptor beta chain with its context. The data were taken from a study of cytomegalovirus exposure and HLA in healthy donors. The primer mix had 60 Vbeta and 13 Jbeta primers. Some clones are missing from TCRdb's copy, which holds only in-frame ones; the method was immunoSEQ multiplex PCR. The sample has around 160,000 clones, 60% to 80% seen once. This TCR was recovered from a man aged 45 to 65 in good health and CMV-seropositive. Sequencing used PBMCs.

The CDR3 bases are TGCAGCGTGGGGGGATATACGGGGGAAACTGAAGCTTTCTTT. This codes for CSVGGYTGETEAFF. The V and J genes are TRBV29-1 and TRBJ1-1; a possible D gene is TRBD1 (5 bases). Trimming took 6 bases from V and 5 from J, leaving 19 bases between them. The CDR3 runs to 14 residues. In germline, CDR1 is SQVTM, CDR2 ANQGSEA.